This is a list of T cell receptor beta chains from one sample in a study of blood T cells in healthy people across ages. TCRdb fed the 5' RACE reads into MiXCR, producing one record per CDR3 protein. The sample has just under 900,000 distinct CDR3 sequences, roughly 26% seen once. Source material: blood. The receptors originated from an elderly woman in good health. The CDR3 runs from the conserved cysteine through the conserved F or W. D genes are given only for firm matches. Part of the rows lack a size; the others show once, few, many or a class for expanded clones.

j_call clone_size v_call d_call cdr3_aa cdr3_nt
TRBJ2-5 many TRBV30 - CAWSTWETQYF TGTGCCTGGAGTACCTGGGAGACCCAGTACTTC
TRBJ2-7 - TRBV4-2 - CASSQGAKASPQYF TGTGCCAGCAGCCAGGGAGCCAAGGCTAGCCCCCAGTACTTC
TRBJ2-5 many TRBV18 TRBD2 CASSPATSGGFQETQYF TGTGCCAGCTCACCTGCGACTAGCGGGGGCTTCCAAGAGACCCAGTACTTC
TRBJ2-3 many TRBV6-5 TRBD1 CASSLETGVGTDTQYF TGTGCCAGCAGTCTCGAGACAGGGGTTGGGACAGATACGCAGTATTTT
TRBJ2-1 few TRBV19 TRBD2 CASSIEAGVINEQFF TGTGCCAGTAGTATAGAGGCGGGGGTCATCAATGAGCAGTTCTTC
TRBJ2-3 - TRBV6-5 TRBD2 CASSSREVTDTQYF TGTGCCAGCAGTTCGCGGGAGGTCACAGATACGCAGTATTTT
TRBJ2-7 few TRBV5-1 - CASSLGGDGAYEQYF TGCGCCAGCAGCTTGGGAGGGGACGGGGCCTACGAGCAGTACTTC
TRBJ2-7 - TRBV12-3/TRBV12-4 TRBD2 CASSFWRGANLYEQYF TGTGCCAGCAGTTTCTGGCGGGGGGCCAACCTCTACGAGCAGTACTTC
TRBJ1-4 few TRBV21-1 - CASSKKAGTGVFGLSGLFF TGTGCCAGCAGCAAAAAGGCCGGGACAGGCGTGTTTGGACTTTCAGGACTGTTTTTT
TRBJ1-4 many TRBV7-2 - CASSFRGANEKLFF TGTGCCAGCAGCTTTCGGGGGGCTAATGAAAAACTGTTTTTT
TRBJ1-4 few TRBV2 TRBD1 CASSGQGNKATNEKLFF TGTGCCAGCAGTGGACAGGGGAACAAAGCAACTAATGAAAAACTGTTTTTT
TRBJ1-6 many TRBV20-1 TRBD1 CSARATGGNSPLHF TGCAGTGCTAGAGCCACAGGGGGTAATTCACCCCTCCACTTT
TRBJ2-5 - TRBV4-1 - CASSQVRSGKETQYF TGCGCCAGCAGCCAAGTGAGGTCAGGAAAAGAGACCCAGTACTTC
TRBJ2-7 - TRBV27 - CASSFRGPREQYF TGTGCCAGCAGTTTTCGGGGTCCGCGCGAGCAGTACTTC
TRBJ1-6 - TRBV12-3/TRBV12-4 TRBD1 CASSSLGQINSPLHF TGTGCCAGCAGTTCATTGGGACAGATTAATTCACCCCTCCACTTT
TRBJ1-1 many TRBV29-1 TRBD1 CSATGGLGMNTEAFF TGCAGCGCGACAGGGGGATTGGGAATGAACACTGAAGCTTTCTTT
TRBJ2-3 many TRBV20-1 - CSNRDQYTDTQYF TGCAGTAACCGGGACCAGTACACAGATACGCAGTATTTT
TRBJ2-7 - TRBV3-1 TRBD1 CASSQGGQGSDEQYF TGTGCCAGCAGCCAAGGGGGACAGGGTAGCGACGAGCAGTACTTC
TRBJ1-1 few TRBV27 - CASTRSQQNTEAFF TGTGCCAGCACTCGATCCCAGCAGAACACTGAAGCTTTCTTT